The next 9 T cell receptor beta chains were all read from a single sample in a study of lymphopenia after photon versus proton radiotherapy. TCRdb's table, derived via immunoSEQ multiplex PCR, lists solely in-frame clones and lacks some. The sample records some 25,000 clones, approximately 88% being singletons. The source material was peripheral blood, sampled from a patient treated with photon-based radiotherapy. These receptors originate from a man in his fifties with gastric cancer.

This clone was seen just once. The chain couples TRBV19 to TRBJ2-3; D remains ambiguous. This CDR3 is 14 amino acids long. V lost 3 bases, J lost 2 bases, and 9 bases lay in between. The germline V gene encodes CDR1 LNHDA and CDR2 SQIVND (reference sequence). CDR3 sequence: CASSMRQTTDTQYF. In DNA, the CDR3 is TGTGCCAGTAGTATGCGGCAGACCACAGATACGCAGTATTTT.

J is TRBJ2-7 and V is TRBV25-1; a weak D match, TRBD1 (5 bases). Germline loops: CDR1 MGHDK, CDR2 SYGVNS. Between the trimmed V and J ends, which lost 7 bases and 0 bases, there was a span of 10 bases. This CDR3 spans 13 amino acids. CDR3 in DNA: TGTGCCAGCACCGAAGACAGCTCCTACGAGCAGTACTTC. Amino acid sequence: CASTEDSSYEQYF.

This chain uses TRBV15 with TRBJ1-4, with D unresolved. V lost 4 bases and J 4 bases, leaving 7 bases between the germline ends. The CDR3 covers 13 residues. Germline values: CDR1 LNHNV, CDR2 YYDKDF (reference sequence). CDR3 sequence reads: CATSTGNNEKLFF. CDR3 DNA: TGTGCCACCAGCACGGGGAATAATGAAAAACTGTTTTTT. The full variable domain, rest sourced from reference TRBV15 and TRBJ1-4, is DAMVIQNPRYQVTQFGKPVTLSCSQTLNHNVMYWYQQKSSQAPKLLFHYYDKDFNNEADTPDNFQSRRPNTSFCFLDIRSPGLGDTAMYLCATSTGNNEKLFFGSGTQLSVL.

The CDR3 nucleotides read TGTGCCAGCCGGCCCGGGGGGAACTATGGCTACACCTTC. Protein sequence: CASRPGGNYGYTF. The V gene is TRBV6-6, the J gene TRBJ1-2, with a tentative D call TRBD1 (5 bases). CDR3 length equals 13 residues. Per the germline V gene, CDR1 is MNHNY and CDR2 is SVGAGI (reference sequence). V lost 8 bases and J lost 2, with 12 bases in between.

A single count supports this clone. The genes are TRBV11-3 and TRBJ2-5; 7 positions match TRBD1. J lost 5 bases, V lost 1 base, and 7 bases had no gene match. In germline, CDR1 is SGHNT, CDR2 YENEEA. This CDR3 has 15 amino acids. This chain's CDR3 is CASSLGNRGGETQYF. CDR3 sequence (DNA): TGTGCCAGCAGCTTAGGAAACAGGGGTGGCGAGACCCAGTACTTC.

The chain joins TRBV2 to TRBJ1-6; TRBD1 aligns across 8 bases. The CDR3 runs to 13 residues. V lost 11 bases, J lost 10 bases, and 10 bases stayed unmatched. Germline V gene lookup returns CDR1 SNHLY and CDR2 FYNNEI. CDR3 region: CAGSTGVISPLHF. The CDR3 bases are TGTGCCGGCTCGACAGGGGTAATCTCACCCCTCCACTTT.

The J gene is TRBJ2-2, the V gene TRBV19; D ambiguous. V was cut by 3 bases and J by 0 bases, with 14 bases left in between. The CDR3 contains 17 residues. CDR1 is LNHDA, CDR2 SQIVND, per germline (reference sequence). For the CDR3, the DNA is TGTGCCAGTAGTATCGGAAAGACAATCGCGAACACCGGGGAGCTGTTTTTT. Its protein is CASSIGKTIANTGELFF.

This chain joins TRBV5-6 and TRBJ2-2, with 7 positions matching TRBD1. V was pared by 4 bases and J by 4 bases, with 10 bases of the junction left unmatched. The germline V gene encodes CDR1 SGHDT and CDR2 YYEEEE. The CDR3 consists of 16 residues. In nucleotides, the CDR3 is TGTGCCAGCAGCAAGAGGACAGGTCGGGGCACCGGGGAGCTGTTTTTT. As protein: CASSKRTGRGTGELFF.

This sequence joins TRBV2 and TRBJ2-5; a possible D gene is TRBD2 (5 bases). V lost 8 bases and J 5 bases, leaving 12 bases between the germline ends. CDR1 is SNHLY and CDR2 is FYNNEI in the germline V gene. The CDR3 runs to 12 residues. CDR3 coding DNA: TGTGCCAGCCTCGGGGTAGAGGAGACCCAGTACTTC. Translating it yields CASLGVEETQYF.